Listed here is a single T cell receptor (beta chain). What it binds is unknown. The sample originates from a study of human T cells and chemical hapten exposure. Study overall: Across its roughly 22 weeks, the study gave patients weekly diphenylcyclopropenone doses to the scalp. Study outcomes and limitations: Donors had alopecia, so their immune response may differ from healthy people's. TCRs exceeding 1 in 1000 frequency stayed unchanged with DPC sensitization.

The time point was: patch test 1, 2 weeks after DPC sensitization. Treatment in this sample: therapeutic diphenylcyclopropenone sensitization with weekly scalp DPC. Blood collection took place prior to placing each patch test. TCRdb reanalysed the RACE reads using MiXCR and keeps one entry per CDR3 protein. Among over 75,000 distinct CDR3 sequences listed, about 7.5% were seen once. The CDR3 is 16 amino acids. Germline V gives CDR1 SGHAT, CDR2 FQNNGV. V trimming: 5 bases; J trimming: 5 bases; junction bases outside the gene matches: 9. Source: whole blood, taken in connection with sensitization to the hapten diphenylcyclopropenone (DPC). This TCR was recovered from a woman aged 25 to 39 with alopecia areata. Some clones in this sample may be carry-over from other donors' samples. This chain connects TRBV11-2 to TRBJ2-1; 10 bases map to TRBD2. CDR3 coding DNA: TGTGCCAGCAGCCCCCAGCGGGGGGGCTTCCACAATGAGCAGTTCTTC. Its protein is CASSPQRGGFHNEQFF.